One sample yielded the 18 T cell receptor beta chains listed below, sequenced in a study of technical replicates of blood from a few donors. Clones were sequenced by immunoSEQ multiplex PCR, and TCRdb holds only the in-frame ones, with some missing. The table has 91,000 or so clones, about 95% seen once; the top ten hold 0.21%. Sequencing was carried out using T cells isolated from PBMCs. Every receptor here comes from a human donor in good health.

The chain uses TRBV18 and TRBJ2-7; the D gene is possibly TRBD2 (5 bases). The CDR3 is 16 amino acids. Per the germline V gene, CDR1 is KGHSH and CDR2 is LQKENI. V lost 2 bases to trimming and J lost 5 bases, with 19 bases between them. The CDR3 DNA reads TGTGCCAGCTCACCAGGTTGGCTAGCTGGATTCGACGAGCAGTACTTC. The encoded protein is CASSPGWLAGFDEQYF.

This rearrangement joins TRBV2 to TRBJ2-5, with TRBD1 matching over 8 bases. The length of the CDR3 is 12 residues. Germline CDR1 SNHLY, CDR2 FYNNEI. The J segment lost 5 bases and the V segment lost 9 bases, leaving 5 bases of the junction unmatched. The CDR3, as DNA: TGTGCCAGGCGGACAGGGTCGGAGACCCAGTACTTC. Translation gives CARRTGSETQYF.

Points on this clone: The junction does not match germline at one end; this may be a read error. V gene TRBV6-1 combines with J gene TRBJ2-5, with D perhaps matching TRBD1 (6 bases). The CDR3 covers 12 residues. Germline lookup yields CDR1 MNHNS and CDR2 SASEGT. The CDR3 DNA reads TGTGCCAGCAGTTCATCCGGGACAAGGGAAAACTTC. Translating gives CASSSSGTRENF.

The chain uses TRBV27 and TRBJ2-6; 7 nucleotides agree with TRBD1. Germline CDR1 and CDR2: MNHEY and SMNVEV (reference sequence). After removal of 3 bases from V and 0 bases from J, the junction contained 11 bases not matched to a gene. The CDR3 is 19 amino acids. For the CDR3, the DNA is TGTGCCAGCAGTTTTATACAGGGGCCCCCCATCTCTGGGGCCAACGTCCTGACTTTC. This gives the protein CASSFIQGPPISGANVLTF. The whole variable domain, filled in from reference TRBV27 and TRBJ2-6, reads EAQVTQNPRYLITVTGKKLTVTCSQNMNHEYMSWYRQDPGLGLRQIYYSMNVEVTDKGDVPEGYKVSRKEKRNFPLILESPSPNQTSLYFCASSFIQGPPISGANVLTFGAGSRLTVL.

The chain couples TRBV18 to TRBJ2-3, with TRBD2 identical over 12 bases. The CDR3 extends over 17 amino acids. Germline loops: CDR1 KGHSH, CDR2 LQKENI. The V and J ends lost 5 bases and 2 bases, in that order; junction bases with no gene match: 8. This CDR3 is CASSNRGLAGTTDTQYF. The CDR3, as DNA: TGTGCCAGCTCAAACCGAGGACTAGCGGGGACCACAGATACGCAGTATTTT.

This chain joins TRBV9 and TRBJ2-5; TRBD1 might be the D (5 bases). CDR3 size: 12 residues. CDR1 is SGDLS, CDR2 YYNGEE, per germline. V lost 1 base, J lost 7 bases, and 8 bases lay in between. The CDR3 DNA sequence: TGTGCCAGCAGCGTACCTAGGGGGACCCAGTACTTC. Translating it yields CASSVPRGTQYF.

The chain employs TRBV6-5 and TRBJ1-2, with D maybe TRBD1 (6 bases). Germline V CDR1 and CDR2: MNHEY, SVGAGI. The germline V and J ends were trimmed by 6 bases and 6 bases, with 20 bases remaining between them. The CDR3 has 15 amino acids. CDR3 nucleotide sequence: TGTGCCAGCAGGAACAGGGCGCTAAACTCCAATGGCTACACCTTC. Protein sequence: CASRNRALNSNGYTF.

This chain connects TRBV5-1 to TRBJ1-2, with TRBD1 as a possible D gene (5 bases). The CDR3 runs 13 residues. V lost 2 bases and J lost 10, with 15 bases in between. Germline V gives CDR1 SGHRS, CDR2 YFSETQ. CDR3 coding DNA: TGCGCCAGCAGCTTTGACAGCCTCTCGCTCTACACCTTC. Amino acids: CASSFDSLSLYTF.

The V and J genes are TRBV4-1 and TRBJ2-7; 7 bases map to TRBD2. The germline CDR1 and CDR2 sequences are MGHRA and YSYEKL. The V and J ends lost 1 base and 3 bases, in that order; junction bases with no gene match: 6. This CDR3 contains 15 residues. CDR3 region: CASSQGLADNYEQYF. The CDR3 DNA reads TGCGCCAGCAGCCAAGGGCTAGCGGATAACTACGAGCAGTACTTC.

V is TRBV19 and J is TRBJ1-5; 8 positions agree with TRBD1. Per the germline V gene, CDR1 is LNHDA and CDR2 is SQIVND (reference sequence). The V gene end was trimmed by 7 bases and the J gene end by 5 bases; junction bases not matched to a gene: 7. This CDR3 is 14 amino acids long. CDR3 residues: CASNGQGNYQPQHF. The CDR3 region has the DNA TGTGCCAGTAACGGACAGGGAAATTATCAGCCCCAGCATTTT. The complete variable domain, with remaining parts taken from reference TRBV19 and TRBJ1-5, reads DGGITQSPKYLFRKEGQNVTLSCEQNLNHDAMYWYRQDPGQGLRLIYYSQIVNDFQKGDIAEGYSVSREKKESFPLTVTSAQKNPTAFYLCASNGQGNYQPQHFGDGTRLSIL.

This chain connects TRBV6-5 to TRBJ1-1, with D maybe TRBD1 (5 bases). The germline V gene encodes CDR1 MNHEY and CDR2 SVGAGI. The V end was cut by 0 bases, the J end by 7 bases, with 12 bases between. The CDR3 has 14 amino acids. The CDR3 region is CASSYSGPGVEAFF. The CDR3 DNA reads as TGTGCCAGCAGTTACTCGGGTCCGGGGGTTGAAGCTTTCTTT.

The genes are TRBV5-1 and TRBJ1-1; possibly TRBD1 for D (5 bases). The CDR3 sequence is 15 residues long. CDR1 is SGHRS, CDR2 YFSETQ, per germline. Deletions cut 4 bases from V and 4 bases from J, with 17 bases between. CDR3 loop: CASSPGGATGTEAFF. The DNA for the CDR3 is TGCGCCAGCAGCCCCGGAGGGGCTACTGGCACTGAAGCTTTCTTT.

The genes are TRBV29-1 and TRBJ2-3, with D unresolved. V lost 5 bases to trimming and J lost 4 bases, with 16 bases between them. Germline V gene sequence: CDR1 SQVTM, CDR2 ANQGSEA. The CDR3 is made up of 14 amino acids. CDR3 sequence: CSVFYLRSPDTQYF. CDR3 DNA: TGCAGCGTTTTTTATCTCCGGAGCCCAGATACGCAGTATTTT.

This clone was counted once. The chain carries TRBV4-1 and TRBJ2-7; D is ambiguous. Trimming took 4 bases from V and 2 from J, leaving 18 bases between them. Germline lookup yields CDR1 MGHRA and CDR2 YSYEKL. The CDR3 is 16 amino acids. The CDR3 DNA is TGCGCCAGCAGCCCAGGTTTGAGTGTAGAAACCTACGAGCAGTACTTC. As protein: CASSPGLSVETYEQYF.

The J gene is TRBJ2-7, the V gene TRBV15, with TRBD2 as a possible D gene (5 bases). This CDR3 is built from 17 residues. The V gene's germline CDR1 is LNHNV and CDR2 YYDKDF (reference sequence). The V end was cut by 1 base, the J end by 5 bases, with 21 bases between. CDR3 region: CATSRAGGRSYRDEQYF. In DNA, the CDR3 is TGTGCCACCAGCAGAGCCGGAGGCAGGTCCTACCGCGACGAGCAGTACTTC.

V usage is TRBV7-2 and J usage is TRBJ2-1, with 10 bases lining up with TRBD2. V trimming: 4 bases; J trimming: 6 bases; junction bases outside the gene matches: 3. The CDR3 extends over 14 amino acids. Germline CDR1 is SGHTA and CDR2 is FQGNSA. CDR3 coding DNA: TGTGCCAGCAGCTCTCGACTAGCGGGCAATGAGCAGTTCTTC. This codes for CASSSRLAGNEQFF.

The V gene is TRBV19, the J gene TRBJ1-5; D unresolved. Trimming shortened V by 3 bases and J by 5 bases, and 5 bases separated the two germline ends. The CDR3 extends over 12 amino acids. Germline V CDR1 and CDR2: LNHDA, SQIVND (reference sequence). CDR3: CASSMRDQPQHF. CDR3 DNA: TGTGCCAGTAGTATGAGGGATCAGCCCCAGCATTTT.

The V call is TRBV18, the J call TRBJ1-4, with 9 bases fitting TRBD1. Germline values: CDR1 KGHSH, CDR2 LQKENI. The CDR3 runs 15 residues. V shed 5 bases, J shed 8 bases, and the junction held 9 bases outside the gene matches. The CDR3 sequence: CASSSRQGVGEKLFF. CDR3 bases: TGTGCCAGCTCATCACGACAGGGGGTCGGGGAAAAACTGTTTTTT.